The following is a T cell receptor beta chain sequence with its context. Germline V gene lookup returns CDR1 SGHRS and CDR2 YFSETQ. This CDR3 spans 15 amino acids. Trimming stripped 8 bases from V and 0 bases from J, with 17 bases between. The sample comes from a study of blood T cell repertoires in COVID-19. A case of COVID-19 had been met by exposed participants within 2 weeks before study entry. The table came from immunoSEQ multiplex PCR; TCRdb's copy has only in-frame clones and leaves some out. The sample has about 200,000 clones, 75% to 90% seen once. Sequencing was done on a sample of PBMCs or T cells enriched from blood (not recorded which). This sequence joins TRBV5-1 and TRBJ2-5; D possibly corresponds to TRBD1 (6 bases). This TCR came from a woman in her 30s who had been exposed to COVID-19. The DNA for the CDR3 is TGCGCCAGTGCTAGACCGGGACAAGACCAAGAGACCCAGTACTTC. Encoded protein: CASARPGQDQETQYF.